Shown below are 22 T cell receptor beta chains from a single sample sequenced in a study of Graves' ophthalmopathy and Graves' hyperthyroidism. TCR beta CDR3 regions were amplified from RNA transcripts. The workflow started with a first-round RT-PCR run with HTBI primers and then moved on to a second-round multiplex PCR. Each CDR3 protein is one row after TCRdb ran MiXCR on the multiplex PCR reads. This table has around 1.1 million distinct CDR3 sequences, about 36% appearing once. The sample comprised peripheral blood or thyroid tissue (not recorded which). The receptor set was obtained from an adult man with Graves' hyperthyroidism.

The V call is TRBV30, the J call TRBJ1-1; D unclear. The CDR3 spans 11 residues. CDR1 and CDR2 from the germline V gene are GTSNPN and SVGIG (reference sequence). V was shortened by 5 bases and J by 3 bases, with 7 bases between the two germline ends. CDR3: CAWGVDTEAFF. The CDR3, as DNA: TGTGCCTGGGGAGTGGACACTGAAGCTTTCTTT.

CDR3 nucleotide sequence: TGTGCCAGCTCACCACCGCACCACGAGCAGTACTTC. Translating gives CASSPPHHEQYF. The chain joins TRBV18 to TRBJ2-7; D is ambiguous. Germline V gene sequence: CDR1 KGHSH, CDR2 LQKENI. V lost 0 bases and J 5 bases, leaving 5 bases between the germline ends. The CDR3 covers 12 residues.

This clonotype was detected ten times or more. The chain recombines TRBV29-1 with TRBJ2-7; TRBD1 is a possible D gene (6 bases). The CDR3 consists of 13 residues. Trimming took off 4 bases at V and 0 bases at J, with 10 bases between the two ends. CDR1 and CDR2 (germline): SQVTM, ANQGSEA. The chain's CDR3 is CSVVQGSSYEQYF. The CDR3 region has the DNA TGCAGCGTTGTTCAGGGGAGCTCCTACGAGCAGTACTTC.

The rearrangement links TRBV12-3 or TRBV12-4 to TRBJ1-3; tentatively, D is TRBD1 (6 bases). With 3 bases removed from V and 3 bases from J, the gap between germline ends came to 12 bases. The CDR3 covers 15 residues. The DNA of the CDR3 is TGTGCCAGCAGTTTCGGGGGCACGGGTGGAAACACCATATATTTT. As protein: CASSFGGTGGNTIYF.

The chain is built from TRBV4-2 and TRBJ2-5; 7 nucleotides align to TRBD2. Looked up from germline, CDR1 is LGHNA and CDR2 is YNFKEQ. Trimming removed 0 bases from V and 5 bases from J; junction bases left unmatched: 3. The CDR3 loop spans 14 amino acids. The CDR3 protein is CASSQETAGETQYF. CDR3 DNA sequence: TGTGCCAGCAGCCAAGAAACAGCGGGGGAGACCCAGTACTTC.

This clonotype was picked up many times. This rearrangement joins TRBV19 to TRBJ2-7; D gene unclear. V lost 0 bases to trimming and J lost 2 bases, with 14 bases between them. The CDR3 length is 16 residues. Germline assignment: CDR1 LNHDA and CDR2 SQIVND (reference sequence). CDR3 in DNA: TGTGCCAGTAGTATAGATCCCGCCCTCGGCCCCTACGAGCAGTACTTC. This gives the protein CASSIDPALGPYEQYF.

J is TRBJ2-5 and V is TRBV2, with 10 bases identical to TRBD2. This CDR3 comprises 15 residues. V lost 5 bases and J lost 2; bases outside the gene matches: 5. Germline CDR1 is SNHLY and CDR2 is FYNNEI. The CDR3 protein is CASSYTSGTQETQYF. Written as DNA, the CDR3 is TGTGCCAGCAGTTATACTAGCGGGACGCAAGAGACCCAGTACTTC.

This clonotype was observed many times. The rearrangement uses TRBV20-1 and TRBJ1-5; D is unclear. The V end lost 6 bases, the J end lost 11 bases, and 23 bases lay between the germline ends. CDR3 length: 14 amino acids. Germline V lookup: CDR1 DFQATT, CDR2 SNEGSKA (reference sequence). The CDR3 sequence: CSAVTWGPSLAQHF. The CDR3 DNA sequence: TGCAGTGCGGTTACCTGGGGTCCCAGTCTGGCCCAGCATTTT.

This clonotype was recorded at least ten times. The V call is TRBV11-2, the J call TRBJ1-3, with D perhaps TRBD1 (6 bases). V gave up 2 bases and J gave up 2 bases, with 10 bases separating them. CDR3 length: 15 amino acids. CDR1 is SGHAT and CDR2 is FQNNGV in the germline V gene. The CDR3 protein is CASSLTGSTGNTIYF. The CDR3 DNA is TGTGCCAGCAGCTTAACAGGGTCGACTGGAAACACCATATATTTT.

This clonotype was counted ten times or more. J is TRBJ2-7 and V is TRBV9, with 7 bases lining up with TRBD1. With V trimmed by 0 bases and J by 3 bases, 3 bases remained unmatched. The V gene's germline CDR1 is SGDLS and CDR2 YYNGEE. The CDR3 sequence is 14 residues long. This CDR3 is CASSVARTGYEQYF. As DNA, the CDR3 is TGTGCCAGCAGCGTAGCCAGGACAGGCTACGAGCAGTACTTC.

This clonotype was observed a handful of times. The gene calls are TRBV12-3 or TRBV12-4 and TRBJ2-2, with a weak D call TRBD1 (6 bases). The CDR3 consists of 16 residues. The V end lost 5 bases, the J end lost 1 base, and 14 bases lay between the germline ends. This CDR3 is CASSPRDTVNTGELFF. CDR3 sequence (DNA): TGTGCCAGCAGTCCCCGGGACACCGTGAACACCGGGGAGCTGTTTTTT.

The chain has TRBV10-3 and TRBJ2-5; TRBD1 is a possible D gene (5 bases). This CDR3 is built from 15 residues. The germline gives CDR1 ENHRY, CDR2 SYGVKD. The germline V and J ends were trimmed by 4 bases and 1 base, with 13 bases remaining between them. The CDR3 loop reads CAISGGSVTQETQYF. Here the CDR3 DNA reads TGTGCCATCAGTGGGGGCAGCGTAACCCAAGAGACCCAGTACTTC.

The chain joins TRBV30 to TRBJ1-5; tentatively, D is TRBD1 (5 bases). CDR1 and CDR2 from the germline V gene are GTSNPN and SVGIG (reference sequence). V was clipped by 3 bases and J by 7 bases, with 13 bases between them. The CDR3 is 13 amino acids. CDR3 in DNA: TGTGCCTGGAGCGGGGGAATAGACCAGCCCCAGCATTTT. Protein product: CAWSGGIDQPQHF.

This clonotype has at least ten counts. The chain carries TRBV7-2 and TRBJ1-3, with D possibly TRBD1 on 5 matching bases. Germline V gene lookup returns CDR1 SGHTA and CDR2 FQGNSA. V was shortened by 0 bases and J by 3 bases, with 9 bases between the two germline ends. The CDR3 is made up of 15 amino acids. The CDR3 spells CASSLAGGYGNTIYF. As DNA, the CDR3 is TGTGCCAGCAGCTTAGCCGGGGGATATGGAAACACCATATATTTT.

This clonotype was counted at least ten times. This CDR3 reads CASSKDLDREQYF. CDR3 DNA sequence: TGTGCCAGCAGTAAAGACCTCGATCGGGAGCAGTACTTC. This chain connects TRBV6-1 to TRBJ2-7, with no clear D. The germline V gene encodes CDR1 MNHNS and CDR2 SASEGT. V was cut by 5 bases and J by 7 bases, with 15 bases left in between. The CDR3 is 13 residues long.

This chain uses TRBV29-1 with TRBJ1-1, with a weak D call TRBD1 (6 bases). The germline V and J ends were trimmed by 7 bases and 3 bases, with 18 bases remaining between them. Germline CDR1 reads SQVTM; CDR2 reads ANQGSEA. There are 14 residues in the CDR3. The CDR3 bases are TGCAGCGCCTGGGAAGGGGGTGGGGACACTGAAGCTTTCTTT. It encodes CSAWEGGGDTEAFF.

This clonotype was seen ten or more times. The chain uses TRBV6-5 and TRBJ1-5; 7 nucleotides agree with TRBD1. The CDR3 has 13 residues. Germline values: CDR1 MNHEY, CDR2 SVGAGI. V was pared by 6 bases and J by 7 bases, with 6 bases of the junction left unmatched. CDR3 sequence: CASSWTGPQPQHF. CDR3 DNA: TGTGCCAGCAGCTGGACAGGACCACAGCCCCAGCATTTT.

This clonotype was picked up many times. The V and J genes are TRBV2 and TRBJ1-1, with 8 nucleotides matching TRBD1. Germline CDR1 is SNHLY and CDR2 is FYNNEI. This CDR3 has 15 residues. With 5 bases clipped from V and 7 bases from J, the junction kept 12 bases outside the gene matches. The CDR3 nucleotides read TGTGCCAGCAGTCGATCGCCACAGGGGGTGGGTGAAGCTTTCTTT. Its translation: CASSRSPQGVGEAFF.

V and J are TRBV2 and TRBJ1-5; TRBD1 is a possible D gene (5 bases). CDR3 size: 16 residues. V dropped 5 bases and J dropped 5 bases, with 19 bases sitting between them. Germline CDR1 SNHLY, CDR2 FYNNEI. The CDR3 nucleotides read TGTGCCAGCAGTCCTAGCGGGGGGGACCGCGATCAGCCCCAGCATTTT. Encoded protein: CASSPSGGDRDQPQHF. The whole variable domain, filled in from reference TRBV2 and TRBJ1-5, reads EPEVTQTPSHQVTQMGQEVILRCVPISNHLYFYWYRQILGQKVEFLVSFYNNEISEKSEIFDDQFSVERPDGSNFTLKIRSTKLEDSAMYFCASSPSGGDRDQPQHFGDGTRLSIL.

In this sample, this clonotype turned up a few times. The chain links TRBV24-1 to TRBJ1-6; D is uncertain. CDR1 is KGHDR and CDR2 is SFDVKD in the germline V gene. CDR3 length equals 14 residues. V was pared by 2 bases and J by 8 bases, with 9 bases between. CDR3 loop: CATSDWTGDSPLHF. The CDR3 region has the DNA TGTGCCACCAGTGATTGGACGGGTGATTCACCCCTCCACTTT.

The chain has TRBV29-1 and TRBJ2-7; 9 bases fit TRBD1. J lost 3 bases, V lost 6 bases, and 12 bases had no gene match. The CDR3 length is 15 residues. From germline, CDR1 is SQVTM and CDR2 ANQGSEA. The CDR3 spells CSVGYGQGFSYEQYF. The CDR3 nucleotides are TGCAGCGTGGGATACGGACAGGGGTTTAGCTACGAGCAGTACTTC.

This clonotype has just one count. The chain joins TRBV7-2 to TRBJ1-6, with D perhaps TRBD1 (6 bases). The CDR3 is 13 amino acids. The germline V gene encodes CDR1 SGHTA and CDR2 FQGNSA. Trimming stripped 6 bases from V and 10 bases from J, with 13 bases between. The CDR3 coding sequence is TGTGCCAGCAGTTGGACAGTTGAATCACCCCTCCACTTT. It yields the protein CASSWTVESPLHF.